Listed below are T cell receptor beta chains from one sample, sequenced in a study of cytomegalovirus exposure and HLA in healthy donors. Libraries were prepared by immunoSEQ multiplex PCR; TCRdb keeps only in-frame clonotypes and omits some of them. The data contain approximately 150,000 clones, roughly 68% of them singletons. Sequencing was carried out using PBMCs. These receptors came from a man aged 25-45 years in good health and CMV-seropositive. CDR3s include the opening cysteine and the closing phenylalanine or tryptophan.

V gene,J gene,CDR3 protein
TRBV19,TRBJ1-5,CASSQDRGSNQPQHF
TRBV30,TRBJ1-3,CAWNLPGQPDSKYF
TRBV6-5,TRBJ1-6,CASSRQGRYSPLHF
TRBV10-1,TRBJ1-1,CASSEYRVGAEAFF
TRBV9,TRBJ2-1,CASSASGENEQFF
TRBV7-9,TRBJ1-4,CASSLGLTNGEKLFF
TRBV4-1,TRBJ2-2,CASSKKLLQTNGELFF
TRBV5-5,TRBJ2-7,CASSWGMLLAGVLSYEQYF
TRBV27,TRBJ2-2,CASSSGQGADTGELFF
TRBV7-9,TRBJ2-3,CASSLQGGGTQYF
TRBV18,TRBJ2-3,CASSSASGRDTDTQYF
TRBV18,TRBJ1-2,CASSPTVGHSSVMTHGYTF
TRBV6-5,TRBJ2-7,CASSGTASYEQYF
TRBV5-1,TRBJ2-1,CASSLASYSYNEQFF
TRBV9,TRBJ2-1,CASSVFTIAYNEQFF
TRBV9,TRBJ2-2,CASSVGGGFNGELFF
TRBV5-5,TRBJ1-1,CASSRTGYTEAFF
TRBV6-6,TRBJ1-5,CASSSGTGTQPQHF
TRBV25-1,TRBJ2-1,CASGNTGTGHNEQFF
TRBV27,TRBJ2-2,CASSPGLAGVTGELFF
TRBV14,TRBJ2-1,CASSHFLRDRYNEQFF
TRBV19,TRBJ2-5,CASSIGGGGETQYF
TRBV19,TRBJ1-4,CASSRSGWEKLFF
TRBV2,TRBJ2-5,CASTGYPTGDNQETQYF
TRBV10-3,TRBJ1-1,CATSTGGKTEAFF
TRBV18,TRBJ1-1,CASSPTGAPEAFF
TRBV19,TRBJ2-3,CASSVSPLYRGILTDTQYF
TRBV15,TRBJ1-4,CATLSGPNSEKLFF
TRBV14,TRBJ2-7,CASSHVGSGRNREQYF
TRBV19,TRBJ2-7,CASSMAPGFPLYF
TRBV9,.,CASSVGTGVHEQYF
TRBV25-1,TRBJ2-7,CASSSGDRSDYEQYF
TRBV7-7,TRBJ2-7,CASSSLAGEGEQYF